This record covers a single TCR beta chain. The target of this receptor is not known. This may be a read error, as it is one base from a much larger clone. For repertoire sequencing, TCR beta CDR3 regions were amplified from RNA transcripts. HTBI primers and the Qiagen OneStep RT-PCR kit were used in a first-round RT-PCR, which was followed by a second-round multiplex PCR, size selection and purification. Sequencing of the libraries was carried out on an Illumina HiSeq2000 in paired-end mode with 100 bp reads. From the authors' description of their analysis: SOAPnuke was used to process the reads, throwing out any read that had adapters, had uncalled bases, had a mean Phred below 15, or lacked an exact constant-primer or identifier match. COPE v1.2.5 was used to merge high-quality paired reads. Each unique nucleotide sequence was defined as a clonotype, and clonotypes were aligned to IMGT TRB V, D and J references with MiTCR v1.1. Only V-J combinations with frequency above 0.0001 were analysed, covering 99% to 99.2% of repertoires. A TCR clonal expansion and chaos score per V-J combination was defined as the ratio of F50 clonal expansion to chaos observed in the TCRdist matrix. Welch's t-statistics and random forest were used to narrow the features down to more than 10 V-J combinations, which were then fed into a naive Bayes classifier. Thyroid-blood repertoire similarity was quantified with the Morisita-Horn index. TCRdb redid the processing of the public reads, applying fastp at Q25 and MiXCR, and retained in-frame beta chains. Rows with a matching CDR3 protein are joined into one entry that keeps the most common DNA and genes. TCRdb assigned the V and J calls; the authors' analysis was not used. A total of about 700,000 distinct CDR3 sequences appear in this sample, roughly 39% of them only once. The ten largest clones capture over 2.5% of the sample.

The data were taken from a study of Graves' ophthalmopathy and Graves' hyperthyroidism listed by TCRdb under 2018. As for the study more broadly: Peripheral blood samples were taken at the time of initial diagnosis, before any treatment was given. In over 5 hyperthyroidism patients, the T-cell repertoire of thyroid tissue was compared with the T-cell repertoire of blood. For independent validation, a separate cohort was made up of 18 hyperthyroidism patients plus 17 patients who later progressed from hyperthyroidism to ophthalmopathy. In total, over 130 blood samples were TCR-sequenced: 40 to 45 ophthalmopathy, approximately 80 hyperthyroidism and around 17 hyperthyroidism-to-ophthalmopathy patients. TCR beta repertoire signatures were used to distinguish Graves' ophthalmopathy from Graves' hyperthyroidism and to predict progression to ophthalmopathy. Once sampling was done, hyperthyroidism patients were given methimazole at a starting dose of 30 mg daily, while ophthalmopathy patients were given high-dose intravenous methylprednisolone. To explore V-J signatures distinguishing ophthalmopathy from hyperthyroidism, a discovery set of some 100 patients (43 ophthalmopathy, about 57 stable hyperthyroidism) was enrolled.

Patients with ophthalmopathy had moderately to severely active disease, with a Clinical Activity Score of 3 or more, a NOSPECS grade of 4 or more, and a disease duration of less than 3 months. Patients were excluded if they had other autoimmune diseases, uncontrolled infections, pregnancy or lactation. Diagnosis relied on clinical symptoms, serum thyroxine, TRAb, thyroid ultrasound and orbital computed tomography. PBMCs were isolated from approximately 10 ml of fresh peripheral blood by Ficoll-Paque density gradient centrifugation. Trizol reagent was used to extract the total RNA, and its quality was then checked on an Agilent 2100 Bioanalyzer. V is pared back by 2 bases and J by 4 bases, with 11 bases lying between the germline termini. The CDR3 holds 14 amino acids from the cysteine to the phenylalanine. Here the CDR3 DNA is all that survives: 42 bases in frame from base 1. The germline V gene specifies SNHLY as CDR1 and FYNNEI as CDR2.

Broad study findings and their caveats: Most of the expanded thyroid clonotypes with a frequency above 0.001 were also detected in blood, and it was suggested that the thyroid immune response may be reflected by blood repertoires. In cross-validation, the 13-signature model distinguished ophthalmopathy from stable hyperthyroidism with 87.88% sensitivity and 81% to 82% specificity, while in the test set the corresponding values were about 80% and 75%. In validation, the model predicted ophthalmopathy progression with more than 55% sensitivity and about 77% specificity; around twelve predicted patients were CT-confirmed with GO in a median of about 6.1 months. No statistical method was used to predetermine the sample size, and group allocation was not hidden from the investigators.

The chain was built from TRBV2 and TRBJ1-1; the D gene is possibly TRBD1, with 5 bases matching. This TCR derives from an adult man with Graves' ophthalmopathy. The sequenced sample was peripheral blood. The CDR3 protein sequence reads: CASSEYGRGTEAFF. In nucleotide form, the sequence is TGTGCCAGCAGTGAATATGGGAGGGGCACTGAAGCTTTCTTT.